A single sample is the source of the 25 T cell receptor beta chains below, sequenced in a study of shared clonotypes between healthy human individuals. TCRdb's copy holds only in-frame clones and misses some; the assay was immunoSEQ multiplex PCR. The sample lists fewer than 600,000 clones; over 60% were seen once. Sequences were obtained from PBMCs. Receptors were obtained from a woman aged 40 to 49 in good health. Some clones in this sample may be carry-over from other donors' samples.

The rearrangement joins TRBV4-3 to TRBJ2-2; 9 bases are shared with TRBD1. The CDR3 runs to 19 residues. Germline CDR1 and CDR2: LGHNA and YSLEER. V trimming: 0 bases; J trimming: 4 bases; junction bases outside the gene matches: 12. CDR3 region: CASSQEVFTGTGITGELFF. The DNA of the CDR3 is TGCGCCAGCAGCCAAGAGGTTTTTACCGGGACAGGGATCACCGGGGAGCTGTTTTTT.

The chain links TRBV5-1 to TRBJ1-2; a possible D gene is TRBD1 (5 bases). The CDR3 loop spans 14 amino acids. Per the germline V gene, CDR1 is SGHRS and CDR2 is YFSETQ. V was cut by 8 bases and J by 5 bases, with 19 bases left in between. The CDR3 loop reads CASTRGRDGYGYTF. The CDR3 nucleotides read TGCGCCAGTACGCGTGGCCGGGACGGGTATGGCTACACCTTC.

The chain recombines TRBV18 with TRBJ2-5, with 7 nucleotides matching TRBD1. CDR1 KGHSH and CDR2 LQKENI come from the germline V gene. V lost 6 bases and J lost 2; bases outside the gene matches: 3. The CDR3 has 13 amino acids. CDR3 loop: CASSGTAQETQYF. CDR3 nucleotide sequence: TGTGCCAGCTCCGGGACAGCGCAAGAGACCCAGTACTTC.

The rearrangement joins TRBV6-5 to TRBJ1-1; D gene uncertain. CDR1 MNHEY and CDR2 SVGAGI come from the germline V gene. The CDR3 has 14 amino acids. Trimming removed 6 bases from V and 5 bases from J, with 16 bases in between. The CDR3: CASRERVVGTEAFF. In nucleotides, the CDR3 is TGTGCCAGCAGGGAAAGGGTTGTCGGGACTGAAGCTTTCTTT.

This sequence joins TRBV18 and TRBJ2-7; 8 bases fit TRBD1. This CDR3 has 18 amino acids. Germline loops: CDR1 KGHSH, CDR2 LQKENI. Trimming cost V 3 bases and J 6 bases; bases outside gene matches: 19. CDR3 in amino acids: CASSPRDRGKGKAAEQYF. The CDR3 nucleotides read TGTGCCAGCTCACCCCGCGACAGGGGTAAGGGGAAGGCTGCCGAGCAGTACTTC.

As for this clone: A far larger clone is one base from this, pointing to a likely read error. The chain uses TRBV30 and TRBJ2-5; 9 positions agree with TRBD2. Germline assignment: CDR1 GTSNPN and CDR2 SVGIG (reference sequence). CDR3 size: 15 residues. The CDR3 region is CAWSVRREGFYEQHF. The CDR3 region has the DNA TGTGCCTGGAGTGTACGGCGGGAGGGCTTCTACGAGCAGCACTTC.

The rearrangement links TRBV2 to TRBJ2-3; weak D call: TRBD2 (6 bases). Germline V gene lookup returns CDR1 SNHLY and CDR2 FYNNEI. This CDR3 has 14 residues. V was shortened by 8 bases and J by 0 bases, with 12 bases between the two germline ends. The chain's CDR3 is CASGYGGSTDTQYF. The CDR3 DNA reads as TGTGCCAGCGGCTACGGGGGTAGCACAGATACGCAGTATTTT.

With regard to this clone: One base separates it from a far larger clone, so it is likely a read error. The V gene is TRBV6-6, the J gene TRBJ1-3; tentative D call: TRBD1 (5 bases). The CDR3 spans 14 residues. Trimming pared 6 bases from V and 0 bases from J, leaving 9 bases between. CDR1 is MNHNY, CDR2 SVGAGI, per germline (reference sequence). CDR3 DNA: TGTGCCAGCAGGGAGGACAACTCTGGAAACACCATATATTTT. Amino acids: CASREDNSGNTIYF.

The CDR3 loop reads CASREPHQNSGNTIYF. The CDR3 DNA sequence: TGTGCCAGCAGGGAACCCCACCAGAACTCTGGAAACACCATATATTTT. The chain combines TRBV6-1 with TRBJ1-3; no firm D call. The length of the CDR3 is 16 residues. Germline loops: CDR1 MNHNS, CDR2 SASEGT. V was cut by 6 bases and J by 0 bases, with 15 bases left in between.

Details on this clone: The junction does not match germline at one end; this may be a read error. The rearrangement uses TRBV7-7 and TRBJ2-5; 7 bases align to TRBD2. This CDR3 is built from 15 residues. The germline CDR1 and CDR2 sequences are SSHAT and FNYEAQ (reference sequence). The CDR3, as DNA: TGTGCTAGCAGCTTAGGGCGGGAGCGTGCGGAGACCCAGTACTTC. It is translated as CASSLGRERAETQYF.

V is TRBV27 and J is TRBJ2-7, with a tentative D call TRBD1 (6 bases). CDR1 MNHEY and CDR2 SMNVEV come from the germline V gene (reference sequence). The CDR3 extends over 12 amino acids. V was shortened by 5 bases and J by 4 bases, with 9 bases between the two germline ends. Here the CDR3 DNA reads TGTGCCAGCAGTCCAGGGGTTTACGAGCAGTACTTC. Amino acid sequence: CASSPGVYEQYF.

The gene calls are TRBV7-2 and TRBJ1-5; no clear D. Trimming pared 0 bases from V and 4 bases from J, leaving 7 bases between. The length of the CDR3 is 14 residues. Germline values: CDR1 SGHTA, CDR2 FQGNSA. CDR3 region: CASSLAHGNQPQHF. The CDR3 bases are TGTGCCAGCAGCTTAGCACATGGGAATCAGCCCCAGCATTTT.

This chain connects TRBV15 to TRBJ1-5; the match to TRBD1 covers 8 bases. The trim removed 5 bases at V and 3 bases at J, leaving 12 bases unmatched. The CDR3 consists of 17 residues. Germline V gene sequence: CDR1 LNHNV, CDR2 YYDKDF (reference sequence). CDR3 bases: TGTGCCACCAGCCCACGATTCCGGACAGGGAACAATCAGCCCCAGCATTTT. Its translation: CATSPRFRTGNNQPQHF.

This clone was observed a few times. The CDR3 loop is CASSLATASYEQYF. The CDR3 nucleotides are TGCGCCAGCAGCTTGGCAACAGCCTCCTACGAGCAGTACTTC. The V and J genes are TRBV5-1 and TRBJ2-7; D is ambiguous. The germline V and J ends were trimmed by 0 bases and 0 bases, with 7 bases remaining between them. This CDR3 region has 14 residues. Germline V gene lookup returns CDR1 SGHRS and CDR2 YFSETQ.

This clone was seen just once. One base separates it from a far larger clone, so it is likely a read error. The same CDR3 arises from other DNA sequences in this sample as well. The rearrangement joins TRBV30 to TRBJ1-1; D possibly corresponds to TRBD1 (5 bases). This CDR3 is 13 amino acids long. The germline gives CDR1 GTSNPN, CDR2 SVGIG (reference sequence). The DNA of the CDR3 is TGTGCCTGGAGTATAGACAGTGGGACTGAGGCTTTCTTT. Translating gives CAWSIDSGTEAFF.

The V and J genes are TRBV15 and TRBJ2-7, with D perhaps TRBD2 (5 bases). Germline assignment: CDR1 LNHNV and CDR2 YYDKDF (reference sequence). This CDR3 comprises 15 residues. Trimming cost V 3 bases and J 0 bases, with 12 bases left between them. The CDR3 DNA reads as TGTGCCACCAGCAGGGAAACTAGTAGCTCCTACGAGCAGTACTTC. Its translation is CATSRETSSSYEQYF.

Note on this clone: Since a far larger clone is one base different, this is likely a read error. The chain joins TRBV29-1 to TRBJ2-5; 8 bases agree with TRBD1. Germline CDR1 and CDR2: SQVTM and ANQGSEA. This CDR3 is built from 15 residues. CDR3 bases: TGCAGCGTTGGAGGGCTGACAGGGGCCCAAGAGGCCCAGTACTTC. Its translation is CSVGGLTGAQEAQYF.

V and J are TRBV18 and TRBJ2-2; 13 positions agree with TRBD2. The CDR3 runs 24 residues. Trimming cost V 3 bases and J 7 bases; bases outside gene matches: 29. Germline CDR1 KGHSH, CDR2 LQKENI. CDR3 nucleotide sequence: TGTGCCAGCTCACCCCAGCCGGGACAGAATGACCAGTGGACTAGCGGGAGCGTGGTCGGGGAGCTGTTTTTT. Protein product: CASSPQPGQNDQWTSGSVVGELFF. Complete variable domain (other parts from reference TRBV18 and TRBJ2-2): NAGVMQNPRHLVRRRGQEARLRCSPMKGHSHVYWYRQLPEEGLKFMVYLQKENIIDESGMPKERFSAEFPKEGPSILRIQQVVRGDSAAYFCASSPQPGQNDQWTSGSVVGELFFGEGSRLTVL.

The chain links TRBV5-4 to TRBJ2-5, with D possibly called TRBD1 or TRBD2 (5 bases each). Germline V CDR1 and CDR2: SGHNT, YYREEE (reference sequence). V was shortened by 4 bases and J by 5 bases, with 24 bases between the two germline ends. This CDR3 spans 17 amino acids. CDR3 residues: CASSAKAGAGTWETQYF. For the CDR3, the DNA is TGTGCCAGCAGCGCTAAGGCCGGGGCCGGGACGTGGGAGACCCAGTACTTC.

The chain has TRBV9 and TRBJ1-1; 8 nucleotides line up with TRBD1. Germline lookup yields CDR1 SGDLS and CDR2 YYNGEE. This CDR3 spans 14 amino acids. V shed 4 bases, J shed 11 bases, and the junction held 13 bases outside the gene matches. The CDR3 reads CASSRNGQGNLAFF. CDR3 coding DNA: TGTGCCAGCAGCAGAAACGGACAGGGAAATTTGGCTTTCTTT.

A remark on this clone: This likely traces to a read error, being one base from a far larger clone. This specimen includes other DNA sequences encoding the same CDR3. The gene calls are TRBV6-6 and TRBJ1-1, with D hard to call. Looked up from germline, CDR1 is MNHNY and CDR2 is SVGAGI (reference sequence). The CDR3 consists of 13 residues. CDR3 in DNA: TGTGCCAGCAGTCGAACAGAGAACACTGAGGCTTTCTTT. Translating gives CASSRTENTEAFF.

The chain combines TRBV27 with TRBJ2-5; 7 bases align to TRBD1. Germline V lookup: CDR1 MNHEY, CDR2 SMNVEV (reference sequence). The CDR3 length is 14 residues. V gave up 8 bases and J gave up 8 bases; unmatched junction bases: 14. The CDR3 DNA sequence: TGTGCCAGCGGCCCTGGACAGGCCGCCGAAACCCAGTACTTC. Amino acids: CASGPGQAAETQYF.

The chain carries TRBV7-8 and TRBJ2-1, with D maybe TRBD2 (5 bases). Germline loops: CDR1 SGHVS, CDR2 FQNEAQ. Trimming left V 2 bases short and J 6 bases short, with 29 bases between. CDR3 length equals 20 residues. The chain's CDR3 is CASSLPRFGSSTPLTNEQFF. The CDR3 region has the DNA TGTGCCAGCAGCTTACCCCGGTTCGGGTCTAGCACACCCTTAACCAATGAGCAGTTCTTC.

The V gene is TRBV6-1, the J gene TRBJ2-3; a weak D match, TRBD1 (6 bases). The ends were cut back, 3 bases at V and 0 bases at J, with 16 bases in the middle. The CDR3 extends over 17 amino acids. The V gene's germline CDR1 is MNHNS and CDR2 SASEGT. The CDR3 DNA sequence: TGTGCCAGCAGTGACCCCTGGGACACAGCTAGCACAGATACGCAGTATTTT. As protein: CASSDPWDTASTDTQYF.

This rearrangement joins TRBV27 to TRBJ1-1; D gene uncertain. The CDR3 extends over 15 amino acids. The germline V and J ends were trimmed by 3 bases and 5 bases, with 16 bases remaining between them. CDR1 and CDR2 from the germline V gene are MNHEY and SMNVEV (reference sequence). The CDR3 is CASSFNPGLGTEAFF. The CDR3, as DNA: TGTGCCAGCAGTTTTAATCCTGGGCTTGGGACTGAAGCTTTCTTT.